The 27 T cell receptor beta chains listed next were all sequenced from one sample in a study of T-cell reconstitution after alpha-beta-depleted transplantation in children. A TCRbeta library incorporating unique molecular identifiers was prepared. TCRdb re-called the PCR reads with MiXCR, one entry per CDR3 protein. Of fewer than 700,000 distinct CDR3 sequences listed, approximately 13% are singletons. The starting material was PBMCs, mostly from graft donor cells, obtained 360 days after TCRalphabeta/CD19-depleted stem cell transplant. The source of these receptors is a male patient under 18 who had a stem cell transplant for acute myeloid leukemia, so the T cells may come from the graft donor.

A remark on this clonotype: This may stem from a read error, because a much larger clone lies one nucleotide away. Here the CDR3 omits its conserved ending phenylalanine or tryptophan, so a read error is the likely source. V and J are TRBV2 and TRBJ2-2; D is uncertain. V was pared by 6 bases and J by 7 bases, with 12 bases between. Germline loops: CDR1 SNHLY, CDR2 FYNNEI. This CDR3 has 13 amino acids. CDR3 sequence reads: CASRLDRYGELFL. The DNA of the CDR3 is TGTGCCAGCAGACTCGACCGTTACGGGGAGCTGTTTCTT.

Only a few counts were recorded for this clonotype. The V and J genes are TRBV20-1 and TRBJ1-2; D unclear. The CDR3 runs 13 residues. V gave up 5 bases and J gave up 4 bases, with 14 bases separating them. CDR1 is DFQATT, CDR2 SNEGSKA, per germline (reference sequence). The CDR3, as DNA: TGCAGTGCTGCCGGAGGCGGGGTCTATGGCTACACCTTC. This encodes CSAAGGGVYGYTF.

The chain links TRBV5-1 to TRBJ2-1, with 7 bases matching TRBD2. There are 13 residues in the CDR3. Per the germline V gene, CDR1 is SGHRS and CDR2 is YFSETQ. Trimming took 2 bases from V and 9 from J; bases not matched to a gene: 5. The CDR3 spells CASSFTGGGEQFF. As DNA, the CDR3 is TGCGCCAGCAGCTTTACGGGAGGAGGTGAGCAGTTCTTC.

This sequence joins TRBV7-3 and TRBJ2-5, with TRBD1 as a possible D gene (6 bases). The CDR3 length is 16 residues. The germline gives CDR1 SGHTA, CDR2 FQGTGA. Between the trimmed V and J ends, which lost 5 bases and 2 bases, there was a span of 18 bases. CDR3 loop: CASSRPQGKVQETQYF. CDR3 DNA sequence: TGTGCCAGCAGCCGACCACAGGGAAAAGTGCAAGAGACCCAGTACTTC.

In this sample, this clonotype turned up many times. The chain couples TRBV7-2 to TRBJ1-5; a weak D match, TRBD1 (6 bases). The CDR3 is 16 residues long. V was trimmed by 6 bases and J by 5 bases, leaving 20 bases between them. Germline V gene data show CDR1 as SGHTA and CDR2 as FQGNSA. This CDR3 is CASSYRERRPDQPQHF. Written as DNA, the CDR3 is TGTGCCAGCAGTTACAGGGAAAGGAGACCCGATCAGCCCCAGCATTTT.

The J gene is TRBJ2-5, the V gene TRBV20-1, with D unclear. V dropped 1 base and J dropped 3 bases, with 6 bases sitting between them. CDR1 is DFQATT and CDR2 is SNEGSKA in the germline V gene (reference sequence). The CDR3 has 12 amino acids. The CDR3 sequence is CSARVQEETQYF. The CDR3 region has the DNA TGCAGTGCTAGAGTGCAGGAAGAGACCCAGTACTTC.

This clonotype was found a few times. The chain couples TRBV4-3 to TRBJ2-1; D is possibly TRBD2 (5 bases). There are 12 residues in the CDR3. Per the germline V gene, CDR1 is LGHNA and CDR2 is YSLEER. With 0 bases removed from V and 8 bases from J, the gap between germline ends came to 5 bases. The CDR3 bases are TGCGCCAGCAGCCAAGAGCGGGATGAGCAGTTCTTC. Its protein is CASSQERDEQFF.

The genes are TRBV11-2 and TRBJ2-5, with 7 bases that match TRBD1. Germline trimming cut 3 bases from V and 6 bases from J; bases unmatched to any gene: 10. The CDR3 covers 15 residues. The germline gives CDR1 SGHAT, CDR2 FQNNGV. This CDR3 reads CASSFYGTVRQTQYF. The CDR3 DNA sequence: TGTGCCAGCAGCTTCTATGGGACAGTAAGACAGACCCAGTACTTC.

The rearrangement joins TRBV7-6 to TRBJ2-2, with a weak D call TRBD1 (6 bases). The germline V gene encodes CDR1 SGHVS and CDR2 FNYEAQ. V was cut by 3 bases and J by 0 bases, with 20 bases left in between. The CDR3 totals 19 residues. The DNA of the CDR3 is TGTGCCAGCAGCTTCAATAAAGCTATGGGGGCATCGAACACCGGGGAGCTGTTTTTT. It is translated as CASSFNKAMGASNTGELFF.

J is TRBJ2-1 and V is TRBV13; 13 positions match TRBD2. The V and J ends lost 6 bases and 2 bases, in that order; junction bases with no gene match: 7. Germline CDR1 PRHDT, CDR2 FYEKMQ (reference sequence). CDR3 length equals 17 residues. CDR3 nucleotides: TGTGCCAGCAGTGAACTAGCGGGAGGGGGGACCTACAATGAGCAGTTCTTC. Translated: CASSELAGGGTYNEQFF. The full variable domain, its missing parts supplied by reference TRBV13 and TRBJ2-1, is AAGVIQSPRHLIKEKRETATLKCYPIPRHDTVYWYQQGPGQDPQFLISFYEKMQSDKGSIPDRFSAQQFSDYHSELNMSSLELGDSALYFCASSELAGGGTYNEQFFGPGTRLTVL.

This clonotype was observed a handful of times. The V and J genes are TRBV11-1 and TRBJ2-3, with a tentative D call TRBD2 (6 bases). V was clipped by 1 base and J by 3 bases, with 14 bases between them. Germline CDR1 and CDR2: SGHAT and FQDESV (reference sequence). The CDR3 has 16 residues. This chain's CDR3 is CASSLEVGRLTDTQYF. CDR3 nucleotides: TGTGCCAGCAGCTTAGAAGTAGGGAGGCTGACAGATACGCAGTATTTT.

The V and J genes are TRBV29-1 and TRBJ1-2; a possible D gene is TRBD1 (6 bases). This CDR3 is built from 15 residues. Germline values: CDR1 SQVTM, CDR2 ANQGSEA. V lost 4 bases to trimming and J lost 4 bases, with 19 bases between them. This CDR3 is CSVGTRGGWSYGYTF. The DNA for the CDR3 is TGCAGCGTTGGGACAAGGGGGGGATGGAGCTATGGCTACACCTTC.

This clonotype was observed a few times. V is TRBV6-4 and J is TRBJ2-1; 13 nucleotides agree with TRBD2. V shed 6 bases and J 7 bases; nucleotides not matched to a gene: 9. The germline V gene encodes CDR1 MRHNA and CDR2 SNTAGT. This CDR3 contains 16 residues. In DNA form, the CDR3 reads TGTGCCAGCAGCCCTAATCGACTAGCGGGAGGAAATGAGCAGTTCTTC. Translating it yields CASSPNRLAGGNEQFF.

The chain joins TRBV20-1 to TRBJ2-7; D is ambiguous. Germline V gene lookup returns CDR1 DFQATT and CDR2 SNEGSKA (reference sequence). V was pared by 4 bases and J by 0 bases, with 7 bases between. The CDR3 consists of 12 residues. CDR3 in DNA: TGCAGTGCTAACCAGGCCTCCTACGAGCAGTACTTC. Residues: CSANQASYEQYF.

In its sample, this clonotype was seen a few times. The CDR3 here is CASSPRPSGRDTQYF. The CDR3 DNA is TGTGCCAGCAGCCCTCGGCCTAGCGGGAGAGATACGCAGTATTTT. This rearrangement joins TRBV12-3 or TRBV12-4 to TRBJ2-3; TRBD2 matches at 10 bases. The CDR3 length is 15 residues. J gave up 5 bases and V 6 bases, and 8 bases lay outside the gene matches.

This clonotype was recorded a few times. The J gene is TRBJ2-7, the V gene TRBV20-1, with D possibly TRBD2 on 5 matching bases. The ends were cut back, 0 bases at V and 6 bases at J, with 15 bases in the middle. Germline CDR1 and CDR2: DFQATT and SNEGSKA (reference sequence). The CDR3 loop spans 14 amino acids. The CDR3 loop is CSARDLGGPGEQYF. The CDR3 coding sequence is TGCAGTGCTAGAGACCTCGGAGGTCCGGGCGAGCAGTACTTC.

The genes are TRBV29-1 and TRBJ1-2; 8 bases map to TRBD1. J gave up 7 bases and V 3 bases, and 10 bases lay outside the gene matches. The CDR3 is 14 residues long. Germline CDR1 and CDR2: SQVTM and ANQGSEA. CDR3 residues: CSVEAGGDRVGYTF. CDR3 coding DNA: TGCAGCGTTGAGGCAGGGGGCGACCGTGTTGGCTACACCTTC.

There are a few counts of this clonotype. The chain combines TRBV9 with TRBJ2-6, with 8 bases aligning to TRBD1. The V gene end was trimmed by 6 bases and the J gene end by 0 bases; junction bases not matched to a gene: 8. The CDR3 loop spans 17 amino acids. Germline lookup yields CDR1 SGDLS and CDR2 YYNGEE. This CDR3 is CASTRGQVSSGANVLTF. CDR3 sequence (DNA): TGTGCCAGCACACGGGGACAGGTTAGCTCTGGGGCCAACGTCCTGACTTTC.

CDR3 sequence: CSVVPGGLSYEQYF. CDR3 coding DNA: TGCAGCGTTGTCCCGGGGGGCCTCTCCTACGAGCAGTACTTC. The J gene is TRBJ2-7, the V gene TRBV29-1, with TRBD2 as a possible D gene (7 bases). The germline V gene has CDR1 SQVTM and CDR2 ANQGSEA. CDR3 length equals 14 residues. V was trimmed by 4 bases and J by 0 bases, leaving 13 bases between them.

J is TRBJ2-7 and V is TRBV7-9; either TRBD1 or TRBD2 may supply D (5 bases each). V lost 5 bases and J 6 bases, leaving 14 bases between the germline ends. Germline V gene data show CDR1 as SEHNR and CDR2 as FQNEAQ (reference sequence). The CDR3 has 13 residues. In DNA, the CDR3 is TGTGCCAGCAGCCCCAGGGAGTATGGCGAGCAGTACTTC. Translating gives CASSPREYGEQYF.

This clonotype was counted many times. DNA of the CDR3: TGCGCCAGCAGCTTGGTACCGGGGGAAGAGACCCAGTACTTC. Translating gives CASSLVPGEETQYF. J is TRBJ2-5 and V is TRBV5-1, with D possibly matching TRBD2 (6 bases). Trimming cost V 0 bases and J 3 bases, with 9 bases left between them. CDR1 and CDR2 (germline): SGHRS, YFSETQ. The CDR3 is made up of 14 amino acids.

This clonotype was picked up many times. The chain is built from TRBV27 and TRBJ2-1, with 10 bases that match TRBD1. The CDR3 is 16 amino acids. J lost 5 bases, V lost 3 bases, and 7 bases had no gene match. CDR1 is MNHEY and CDR2 is SMNVEV in the germline V gene (reference sequence). CDR3 residues: CASSFLRQGAHNEQFF. CDR3 DNA sequence: TGTGCCAGCAGTTTCCTTCGACAGGGGGCTCACAATGAGCAGTTCTTC.

This clonotype was counted between two and nine times. The rearrangement joins TRBV6-2 or TRBV6-3 to TRBJ2-1, with TRBD2 matching 12 bases. V lost 6 bases and J lost 3; bases outside the gene matches: 15. CDR3 size: 19 residues. Germline V gene lookup returns CDR1 MNHEY and CDR2 SVGEGT. The CDR3 DNA reads TGTGCCAGCAGCAAACCGGGACTAGCGGGCGGGCGGGTCTACAATGAGCAGTTCTTC. Protein: CASSKPGLAGGRVYNEQFF.

The sample holds many counts of this clonotype. The chain combines TRBV29-1 with TRBJ2-1; TRBD2 matches 9 bases. J gave up 8 bases and V 3 bases, and 8 bases lay outside the gene matches. Germline V gene lookup returns CDR1 SQVTM and CDR2 ANQGSEA. The CDR3 extends over 14 amino acids. The CDR3: CSVEGLAGLDEQFF. The CDR3 nucleotides are TGCAGCGTTGAGGGCCTAGCGGGGCTGGATGAGCAGTTCTTC.

About this clonotype: Possible read error: a much larger clone is one base away. This chain links TRBV9 with TRBJ2-7, with a weak D call TRBD1 (6 bases). Germline CDR1 and CDR2: SGDLS and YYNGEE. Trimming took off 1 base at V and 0 bases at J, with 14 bases between the two ends. The length of the CDR3 is 16 residues. The CDR3 is CASSVRVRDNSYEQYF. The CDR3 region has the DNA TGTGCCAGCAGCGTAAGAGTCCGGGACAACTCCTACGAGCAGTACTTC. The full variable domain, in which reference TRBV9 and TRBJ2-7 provide the parts outside the CDR3, is DSGVTQTPKHLITATGQRVTLRCSPRSGDLSVYWYQQSLDQGLQFLIQYYNGEERAKGNILERFSAQQFPDLHSELNLSSLELGDSALYFCASSVRVRDNSYEQYFGPGTRLTVT.

This clonotype has a count of ten or more. The chain is built from TRBV28 and TRBJ2-5, with TRBD2 matching 16 bases. The germline CDR1 and CDR2 sequences are MDHEN and SYDVKM. This CDR3 has 19 amino acids. Trimming cost V 7 bases and J 3 bases; bases outside gene matches: 14. The DNA for the CDR3 is TGTGCCAGCATCTTGGGACTAGCGGGAGGGCCGTTCTTCAAAGAGACCCAGTACTTC. Translation: CASILGLAGGPFFKETQYF.

A few counts support this clonotype. The genes are TRBV6-1 and TRBJ2-1, with 15 nucleotides matching TRBD2. Losses at the gene ends were 8 bases for V and 5 bases for J; bases not matched to a gene: 4. The CDR3 covers 15 residues. Germline-derived CDR1 and CDR2 are MNHNS and SASEGT. The CDR3 DNA reads TGTGCCAGCGGACTAGCGGGAGGGCCCAACAATGAGCAGTTCTTC. The encoded protein is CASGLAGGPNNEQFF.